This TCR beta chain was found in a study of glioma-infiltrating T cells after dendritic cell vaccination (dated by TCRdb to about 2016). In terms of the full investigation: Of the roughly 15 glioblastoma patients in the cohort, all drawn from Phase I and II dendritic cell vaccination trials, 9 were newly diagnosed and 6 had recurrent disease. The vaccine consisted of monocyte-derived dendritic cells cultured less than 9 days with IL-4 and GM-CSF, then pulsed overnight with autologous tumor lysate. Between 2003 and 2012, patients were given autologous tumor lysate-pulsed dendritic cell vaccination. In glioblastoma patients vaccinated with dendritic cells, deep sequencing of TCR beta CDR3 regions served to measure the amount of tumor-infiltrating lymphocytes and to compare repertoires between tumor and blood. Survival after dendritic cell vaccination was correlated with TCR sequencing metrics, including TIL content and tumor-blood repertoire overlap. Patients received three intradermal dendritic cell vaccine injections at biweekly intervals in the arm below the axilla. Overall study outcomes, separate from this receptor: The response model built on TCR overlap across three groups was characterized as speculative, with prospective validation still needed. TCR clonality showed no direct relationship with survival, which suggests that a diverse polyclonal response may matter. The cohort was small and heterogeneous, with few patients having full blood and tumor sets and even fewer initial-recurrent tumor pairs. After dendritic cell vaccination, a higher estimated pretreatment TIL content predicted longer time to progression and overall survival.

Patients were selected on the basis of adequate residual fresh-frozen tumor tissue and more than two years of available survival data. An isocitrate dehydrogenase mutation was not carried by any of the glioblastoma patients, although molecular status was otherwise variable. PBMC were collected before vaccination, two weeks after the third vaccination, and at tumor progression if tumor progression occurred. The Qiagen DNeasy Blood extraction Kit was used for extraction of genomic DNA. Using the immunoSEQ assay, TCRB CDR3 regions were amplified from approximately 2 micrograms of genomic DNA, or from all available DNA when less than that was on hand. The multiplex PCR relied on 60 forward primers for TCR V beta segments and 13 reverse primers for J beta segments. Synthetic control templates were spiked into each sample at limiting dilution to estimate reads per starting template. Reads of 87 bp were generated by sequencing on the Illumina HiSeq System. For the original study's pipeline: To remove PCR and sequencing errors, closely related sequences were merged with a nearest neighbor algorithm. TCR overlap was measured as the percentage of unique tumor TCR beta sequences that were also present in the peripheral blood of the same patient. The immuneACCESS repertoire file appears here via TCRdb, limited to in-frame rearrangements. These files lack a portion of the clones; in checked studies, under half of the deficit traces to unresolved V genes, and the cause of the others is not known. D and trimming come from the DNA, and the V and J calls and clone size come from that table. The table for this sample lists about 73,000 clones; roughly 87% of them were counted only once. The leading ten clones occupy 2.1% of the sample.

Concerning this clone: There is no known antigen for this receptor. Base qualities are not provided; no much larger clone lies one nucleotide away.

From a lookup of the germline V gene, CDR1 and CDR2 are SGHRS and YFSETQ. The CDR3 starts with the cysteine, ends with the phenylalanine, and has 16 residues. Here the CDR3 DNA is all that survives: 48 bases in frame from base 1. V is trimmed back by 0 bases and J by 5 bases, and the junction contains 6 bases that no gene match accounts for. The starting material was blood, obtained before dendritic cell vaccination. This receptor was identified in a human donor with glioblastoma. The chain joins TRBV5-1 to TRBJ2-1; 9 central bases correspond to TRBD2. The bases are TGCGCCAGCAGCTTGGGAGGTAGCGGGGGAAACAATGAGCAGTTCTTC. The translation is CASSLGGSGGNNEQFF.